The TCR beta chain under discussion was sequenced for a study of shared clonotypes between healthy human individuals. Data came from immunoSEQ multiplex PCR; TCRdb stores just in-frame clones and leaves some out. The sample includes around 1.9 million clones, just under 95% of them seen just once. Study-wide results and limits: Since donors were few, the genetic and exposure-history diversity represented was limited.

To note about this clone: Its antigen remains unknown.

Terminally differentiated effector memory CD45RA+ cells were excluded by CCR7 positive selection of CD45RO-negative cells. Those who donated were healthy HIV-negative adults, with no recent acute infections or vaccinations reported. Within Nashville, Tennessee resided all donors, each a Caucasian adult. CDR1 is MGHRA, CDR2 YSYEKL, per germline. The V gene lost 0 bases and the J gene lost 5 bases, with 17 bases spanning the gap. The CDR3 has 16 amino acids. This chain uses TRBV4-1 with TRBJ2-7; D is uncertain. The receptor was derived from a man younger than 30 in good health. Some clones in this sample may be carry-over from other donors' samples. Sequenced sample: naive CD8+ T cells from PBMCs. The CDR3 coding sequence is TGCGCCAGCAGCCAAGAAGTGACCCCCCCTGGGCACGAGCAGTACTTC. Protein sequence: CASSQEVTPPGHEQYF.